The T cell receptor beta chain described here comes from a study of blood T cells in healthy people across ages. Study outcomes and limitations: Significant beta diversity loss was already apparent by age approximately 38, declining roughly linearly.

PCR was performed a second time for 7 to 11 cycles using a sample-barcoded 5' primer and a J-beta primer mix. TCRdb reprocessed the 5' RACE reads with MiXCR, giving one entry per CDR3 protein. The sample consists of around 520,000 distinct CDR3 sequences, about 27% of them appearing once. The CDR3 is 14 amino acids. V was pared by 5 bases and J by 1 base, with 8 bases of the junction left unmatched. Germline CDR1 and CDR2: SQVTM and ANQGSEA. On this clonotype itself: The antigen is not known.

In addition, the sample was reused for a study of T cells of mothers and their children. From that paper: Samples were provided by three healthy Caucasian mothers and their six children. Primer M1S, used in the second PCR, introduced sample barcodes and 2-4 random nucleotides.

Sequencing was carried out using blood. The receptor was derived from a boy younger than 10 in good health. This rearrangement joins TRBV29-1 to TRBJ2-7, with 7 positions matching TRBD2. For the CDR3, the DNA is TGCAGCGTTCGCGGGAGACAGTGGTCCTACGAGCAGTACTTC. Translation gives CSVRGRQWSYEQYF.